These T cell receptor beta chains were read from a single sample in a study of CD8 T cells in ankylosing spondylitis. TCRdb reanalysed the 5' RACE reads using MiXCR and keeps one entry per CDR3 protein. This table holds about 400,000 distinct CDR3 sequences, approximately 20% found once. Material for sequencing was blood, either unsorted or a sorted T cell fraction (not recorded which). These receptors were obtained from a male donor with ankylosing spondylitis or in good health (not recorded which). Both conserved end residues are part of each CDR3.

v_call	j_call	cdr3_aa
TRBV2	TRBJ2-5	CASNGGTQETQYF
TRBV7-9	TRBJ2-1	CASSFGGAHYEQFF
TRBV5-6	.	CASSSSGQGAWEQYF
TRBV29-1	TRBJ1-1	CSVEEAAEAFF
TRBV6-2/TRBV6-3	TRBJ2-3	CASRAGTVSTDTQYF
TRBV6-1	TRBJ2-5	CASTVGGQETQYF
TRBV14	TRBJ2-2	CASSQGYSGGTGELFF
TRBV20-1	TRBJ2-1	CSARPRGQAYNEQFF
TRBV12-3/TRBV12-4	TRBJ2-3	CASSLLRGPDTQYF
TRBV2	TRBJ2-1	CASRGHNNEQFF
TRBV11-2	TRBJ2-1	CASSQTSGANEQFF
TRBV12-3/TRBV12-4	TRBJ2-2	CASTPRLGGPNTGELFF
TRBV4-1	TRBJ2-5	CASSSSLGDQETQYF
TRBV7-9	TRBJ2-7	CASSFGGVREQYF
TRBV12-3/TRBV12-4	TRBJ2-1	CASSQSSGAHYNEQFF
TRBV7-3	TRBJ2-5	CASSFAGSETQYF
TRBV29-1	TRBJ2-1	CSVVWGRYYNEQFF
TRBV12-3/TRBV12-4	TRBJ1-1	CASSFGGLTEAFF
TRBV20-1	TRBJ2-7	CSARDLQGAYEQYF
TRBV20-1	TRBJ2-1	CSAREGRIPYNEQFF
TRBV29-1	TRBJ2-3	CSVEPSGGSTDTQYF
TRBV6-5	TRBJ1-1	CASSYHREVRAFF
TRBV27	TRBJ2-3	CASSPWVGLAGEFGTDTQYF
TRBV27	TRBJ1-6	CASSWGLGNSPLHF
TRBV11-2	TRBJ1-1	CASSLSSENTEAFF
TRBV7-9	TRBJ1-4	CASSSRWDEEVEKLFF
TRBV20-1	TRBJ2-2	CSAREQGRDTGELFF
TRBV5-6	TRBJ2-5	CASSLSAGWSQETQYF
TRBV7-9	TRBJ2-7	CASSRGDRGYEQYF
TRBV28	TRBJ1-4	CASSPSKLNEKLFF
TRBV5-4	TRBJ1-2	CASSPDRGDSGYTF
TRBV4-2	TRBJ2-1	CASSQETRGALLVEQFF
TRBV20-1	TRBJ2-7	CSAPRRGSYEQYF
TRBV19	TRBJ2-1	CASSIATSGGPSYNEQFF
TRBV25-1	TRBJ2-7	CASSETGQFYEQYF